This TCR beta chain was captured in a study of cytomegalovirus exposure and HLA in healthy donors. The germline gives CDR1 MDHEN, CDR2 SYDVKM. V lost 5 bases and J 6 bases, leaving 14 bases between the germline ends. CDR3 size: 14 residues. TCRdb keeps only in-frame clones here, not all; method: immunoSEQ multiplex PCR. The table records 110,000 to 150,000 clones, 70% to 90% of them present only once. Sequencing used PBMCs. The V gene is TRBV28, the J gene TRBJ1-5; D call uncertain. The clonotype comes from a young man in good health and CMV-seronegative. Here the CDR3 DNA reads TGTGCCAGCAGTACCCTTCTCCGGGTTCAGCCCCAGCATTTT. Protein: CASSTLLRVQPQHF.